This record covers a single T cell receptor (beta chain). Its specificity is unknown. V lost 8 bases and J lost 1, with 8 bases in between. This CDR3 has 12 amino acids. CDR1 is MNHNS, CDR2 SASEGT, per germline. Run at survey level, the immunoSEQ assay was version v3.0. Clones were read by immunoSEQ multiplex PCR, and TCRdb kept only the in-frame ones, dropping some. The sample holds about 18,000 clones; 90% to 95% are singletons and the top ten take 1.3% to 1.5%. This entry is derived from a study of long-term antiretroviral therapy in people with HIV. The study's findings and limits: Diversity remained lower than transplant donor controls, even though it increased after ART. Across all time points, the repertoire was dominated by clones that expanded before ART.

The chain employs TRBV6-1 and TRBJ1-1; perhaps TRBD1 as D (5 bases). The sequence derives from a man aged 25-40 years with HIV. The sequencing here drew on unsorted PBMCs, taken 10.4 years after starting antiretroviral therapy. CDR3 in amino acids: CASGGGNTEAFF. In DNA, the CDR3 is TGTGCCAGCGGGGGGGGGAACACTGAAGCTTTCTTT.